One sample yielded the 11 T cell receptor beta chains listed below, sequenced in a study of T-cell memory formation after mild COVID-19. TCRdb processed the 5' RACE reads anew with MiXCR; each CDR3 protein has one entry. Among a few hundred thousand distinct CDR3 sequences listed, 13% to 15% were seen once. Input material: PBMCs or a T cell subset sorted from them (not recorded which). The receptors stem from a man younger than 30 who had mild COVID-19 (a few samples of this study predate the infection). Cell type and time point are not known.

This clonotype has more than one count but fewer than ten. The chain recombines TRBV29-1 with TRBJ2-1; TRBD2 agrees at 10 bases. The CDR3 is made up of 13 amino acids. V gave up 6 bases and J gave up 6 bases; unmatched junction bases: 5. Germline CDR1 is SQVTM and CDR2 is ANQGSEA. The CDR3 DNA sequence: TGCAGCGTCGCTAGGACTAGCGGCAATGAGCAGTTCTTC. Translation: CSVARTSGNEQFF.

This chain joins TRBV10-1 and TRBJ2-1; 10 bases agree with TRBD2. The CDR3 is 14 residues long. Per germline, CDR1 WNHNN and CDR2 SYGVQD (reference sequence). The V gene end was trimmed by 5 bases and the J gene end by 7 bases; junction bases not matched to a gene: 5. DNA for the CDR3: TGCGCCAGCAGTAGGGCTAGCGGGGGAAATGAGCAGTTCTTC. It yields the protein CASSRASGGNEQFF.

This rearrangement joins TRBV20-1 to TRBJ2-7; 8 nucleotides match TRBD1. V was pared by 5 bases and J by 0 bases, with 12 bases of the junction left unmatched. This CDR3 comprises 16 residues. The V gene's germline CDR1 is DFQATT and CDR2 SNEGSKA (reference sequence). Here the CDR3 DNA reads TGCAGTGCTGGAGCTTTTTACAGGGGGAGCTCCTACGAGCAGTACGTC. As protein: CSAGAFYRGSSYEQYV.

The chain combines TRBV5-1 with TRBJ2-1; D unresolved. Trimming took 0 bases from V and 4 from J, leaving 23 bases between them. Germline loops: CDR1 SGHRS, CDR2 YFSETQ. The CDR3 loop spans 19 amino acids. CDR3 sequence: CASSLASTRAAIGYNEQFF. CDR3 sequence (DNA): TGCGCCAGCAGCTTGGCCTCGACGCGAGCCGCAATCGGTTACAATGAGCAGTTCTTC.

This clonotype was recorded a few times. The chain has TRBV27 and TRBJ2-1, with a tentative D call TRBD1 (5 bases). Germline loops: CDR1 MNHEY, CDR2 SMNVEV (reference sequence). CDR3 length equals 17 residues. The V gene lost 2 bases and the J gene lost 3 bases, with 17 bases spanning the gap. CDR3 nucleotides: TGTGCCAGCAGTTTAATTCAGGGAAGCTACGACTACAATGAGCAGTTCTTC. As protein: CASSLIQGSYDYNEQFF.

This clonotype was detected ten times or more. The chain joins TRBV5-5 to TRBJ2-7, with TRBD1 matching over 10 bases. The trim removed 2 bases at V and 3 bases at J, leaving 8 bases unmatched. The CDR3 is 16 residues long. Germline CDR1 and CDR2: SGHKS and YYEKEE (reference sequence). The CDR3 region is CASSFEGGQGHYEQYF. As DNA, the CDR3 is TGTGCCAGCAGCTTCGAGGGGGGACAGGGGCACTACGAGCAGTACTTC.

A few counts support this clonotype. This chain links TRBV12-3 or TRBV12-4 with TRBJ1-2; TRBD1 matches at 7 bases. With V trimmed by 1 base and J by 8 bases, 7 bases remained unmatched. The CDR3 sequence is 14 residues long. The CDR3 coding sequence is TGTGCCAGCAGTTTAGGGCCTGGGACAGCCGGCTACACCTTC. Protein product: CASSLGPGTAGYTF.

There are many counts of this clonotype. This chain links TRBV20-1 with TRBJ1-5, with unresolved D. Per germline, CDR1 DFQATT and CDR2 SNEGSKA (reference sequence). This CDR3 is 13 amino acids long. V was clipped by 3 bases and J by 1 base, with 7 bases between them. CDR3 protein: CSARSGSNQPQHF. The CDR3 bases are TGCAGTGCTAGGTCGGGGAGCAATCAGCCCCAGCATTTT.

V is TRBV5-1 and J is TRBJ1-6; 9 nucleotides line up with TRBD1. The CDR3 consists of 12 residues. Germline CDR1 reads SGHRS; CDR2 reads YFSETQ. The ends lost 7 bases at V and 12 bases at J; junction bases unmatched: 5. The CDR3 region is CASFDRGGPLHF. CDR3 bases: TGCGCCAGCTTCGACAGGGGGGGACCCCTCCACTTT.

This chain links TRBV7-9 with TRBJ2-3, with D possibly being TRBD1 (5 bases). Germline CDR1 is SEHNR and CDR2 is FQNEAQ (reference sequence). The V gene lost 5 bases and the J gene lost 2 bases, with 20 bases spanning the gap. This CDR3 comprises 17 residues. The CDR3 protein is CASSPLVTRQLTDTQYF. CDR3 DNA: TGTGCCAGCAGCCCCCTGGTAACGAGACAGCTCACAGATACGCAGTATTTT.

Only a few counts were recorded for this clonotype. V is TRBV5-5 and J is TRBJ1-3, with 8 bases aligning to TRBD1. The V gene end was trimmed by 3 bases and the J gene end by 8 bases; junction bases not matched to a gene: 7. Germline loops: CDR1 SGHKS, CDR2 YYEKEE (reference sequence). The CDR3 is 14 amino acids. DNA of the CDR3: TGTGCCAGCAGCTACGGACAGGGCGCGGACACCATATATTTT. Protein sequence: CASSYGQGADTIYF.